The sequence of this T cell receptor beta chain was determined in a study of blood T cell repertoires in COVID-19. Across the study: Sites in the United States, Italy and Spain provided acute and convalescent COVID-19 samples. PBMCs, B-cell-depleted T cells, or T cells were the source of the cDNA or gDNA that made up the material.

In its sample, this clone was seen a few times. CDR3 size: 15 residues. V was clipped by 5 bases and J by 5 bases; unmatched bases: 8. Looked up from germline, CDR1 is SGHRS and CDR2 is YFSETQ. The Seattle site enrolled patients during active infection and followed them longitudinally. The assay was immunoSEQ multiplex PCR, and TCRdb's table has in-frame clones only and misses some. The sample holds 120,000 to 150,000 clones, approximately 85% seen once. The TCR sequence derives from a woman aged 55-75 years with COVID-19, enrolled during active disease. The genes are TRBV5-1 and TRBJ2-2, with TRBD1 matching 8 bases. Sequences were obtained from peripheral blood. Here the CDR3 DNA reads TGCGCCAGCAGTTTGCTTCAGGGGGCAACCGGGGAGCTGTTTTTT. Its protein is CASSLLQGATGELFF.